The 10 T cell receptor beta chains below all came from one sample that was sequenced in a study of cytomegalovirus exposure and HLA in healthy donors. Researchers ran the PCR with 60 Vbeta and 13 Jbeta primers. TCRdb's table, derived via immunoSEQ multiplex PCR, lists solely in-frame clones and lacks some. The sample carries about 140,000 clones, about 80% recorded once. Sequencing used PBMCs. The source of these receptors is a man aged 30-40 years in good health and CMV-seropositive.

This clone was detected only a few times. The rearrangement uses TRBV25-1 and TRBJ1-1, with no clear D. Looked up from germline, CDR1 is MGHDK and CDR2 is SYGVNS. V was trimmed by 3 bases and J by 8 bases, leaving 7 bases between them. The CDR3 consists of 11 residues. CDR3 sequence: CASSETTEAFF. Here the CDR3 DNA reads TGTGCCAGCAGTGAGACAACCGAAGCTTTCTTT.

J is TRBJ1-1 and V is TRBV28, with D maybe TRBD1 (5 bases). The length of the CDR3 is 16 residues. Germline loops: CDR1 MDHEN, CDR2 SYDVKM. V was shortened by 7 bases and J by 1 base, with 19 bases between the two germline ends. CDR3 sequence (DNA): TGTGCCAGCAATACTGGTGGCAGGGTTACGAACACTGAAGCTTTCTTT. It specifies CASNTGGRVTNTEAFF.

The chain uses TRBV11-2 and TRBJ2-2; TRBD1 agrees at 7 bases. The ends lost 5 bases at V and 3 bases at J; junction bases unmatched: 6. This CDR3 is built from 15 residues. Germline CDR1 SGHAT, CDR2 FQNNGV. The CDR3 spells CASSPRQGYTGELFF. The CDR3 bases are TGTGCCAGCAGCCCGCGACAGGGATACACCGGGGAGCTGTTTTTT.

The sample holds a few counts of this clone. The chain is built from TRBV6-6 and TRBJ1-1; 11 bases map to TRBD1. The CDR3 totals 15 residues. CDR1 and CDR2 from the germline V gene are MNHNY and SVGAGI (reference sequence). With 3 bases clipped from V and 1 base from J, the junction kept 1 base outside the gene matches. Here the CDR3 reads CASSYGQGANTEAFF. CDR3 sequence (DNA): TGTGCCAGCAGTTATGGACAGGGGGCGAACACTGAAGCTTTCTTT.

The rearrangement uses TRBV29-1 and TRBJ2-2; 9 nucleotides align to TRBD1. The CDR3 totals 13 residues. Trimming cost V 4 bases and J 7 bases; bases outside gene matches: 4. Germline CDR1 is SQVTM and CDR2 is ANQGSEA. The CDR3, as DNA: TGCAGCGTTGGGACAGGGGAAGTCGGGGAGCTGTTTTTT. Translated: CSVGTGEVGELFF.

In DNA, the CDR3 is TGCGCCAGCAGCTTGTCCCCAAGCGGGAGTCAAACCTACGAGCAGTACTTC. It specifies CASSLSPSGSQTYEQYF. The gene calls are TRBV5-1 and TRBJ2-7; 8 bases agree with TRBD2. This CDR3 contains 17 residues. Germline CDR1 reads SGHRS; CDR2 reads YFSETQ. V lost 1 base and J lost 2; bases outside the gene matches: 11.

The gene calls are TRBV5-1 and TRBJ1-2; 7 bases line up with TRBD1. CDR1 is SGHRS and CDR2 is YFSETQ in the germline V gene. The CDR3 consists of 15 residues. With V trimmed by 4 bases and J by 4 bases, 10 bases remained unmatched. The CDR3 loop reads CASSHPNRGGYGYTF. In DNA form, the CDR3 reads TGCGCCAGCAGCCATCCGAACAGGGGAGGCTATGGCTACACCTTC.

The rearrangement uses TRBV2 and TRBJ2-3; 10 nucleotides line up with TRBD2. Germline V CDR1 and CDR2: SNHLY, FYNNEI. J lost 2 bases, V lost 2 bases, and 10 bases had no gene match. The CDR3 loop spans 18 amino acids. The CDR3 DNA sequence: TGTGCCAGCAGTGAATGGGGCCTAGCGGGGGACTACACAGATACGCAGTATTTT. It specifies CASSEWGLAGDYTDTQYF.

This chain joins TRBV28 and TRBJ2-3, with 12 bases lining up with TRBD2. V lost 10 bases to trimming and J lost 3 bases; unmatched junction nucleotides: 5. The CDR3 consists of 14 residues. From germline, CDR1 is MDHEN and CDR2 SYDVKM. CDR3 loop: CATRTSGATDTQYF. Here the CDR3 DNA reads TGTGCCACCCGGACTAGCGGGGCTACAGATACGCAGTATTTT.

This clone was recorded only once. This sequence joins TRBV27 and TRBJ2-7, with unresolved D. Germline V lookup: CDR1 MNHEY, CDR2 SMNVEV (reference sequence). V shed 5 bases and J shed 0 bases, with 5 bases lying between them. The CDR3 is made up of 12 amino acids. CDR3 region: CASSHNSYEQYF. CDR3 DNA: TGTGCCAGCAGTCACAACTCCTACGAGCAGTACTTC.